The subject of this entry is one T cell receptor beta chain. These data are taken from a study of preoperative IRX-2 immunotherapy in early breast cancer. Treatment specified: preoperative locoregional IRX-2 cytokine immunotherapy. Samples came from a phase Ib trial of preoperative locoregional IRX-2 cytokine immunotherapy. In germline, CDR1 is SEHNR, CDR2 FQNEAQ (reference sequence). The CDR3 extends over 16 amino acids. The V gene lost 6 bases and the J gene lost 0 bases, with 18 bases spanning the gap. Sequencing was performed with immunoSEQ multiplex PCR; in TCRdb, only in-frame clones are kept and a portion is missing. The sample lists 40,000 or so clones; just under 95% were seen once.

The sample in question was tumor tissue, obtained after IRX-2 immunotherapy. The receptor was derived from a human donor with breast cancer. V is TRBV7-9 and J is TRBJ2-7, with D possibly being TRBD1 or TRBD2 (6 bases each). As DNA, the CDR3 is TGTGCCAGCAGTTTACCCCCCGGGGGCGACTCCTACGAGCAGTACTTC. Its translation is CASSLPPGGDSYEQYF.